This T cell receptor (beta chain) was sequenced for a study of cytomegalovirus exposure and HLA in healthy donors. Study-wide results and limits: TRBV6-2, TRBV6-3 and some other V segments were excluded as indistinguishable. The study labeled more than 150 TCR beta chains cytomegalovirus-associated.

Primers included in the PCR were 60 Vbeta and 13 Jbeta primers. Sequencing used immunoSEQ multiplex PCR; TCRdb keeps in-frame clones, though not all of them. The top ten clones hold 3.8% of a sample with about 94,000 clones, just under 80% of them seen once. The germline CDR1 and CDR2 sequences are SGHDT and YYEEEE. After removal of 0 bases from V and 8 bases from J, the junction contained 4 bases not matched to a gene. The CDR3 has 14 amino acids. A word on this clone: The antigen is unknown.

The sample consisted of PBMCs. The genes are TRBV5-6 and TRBJ2-1; 8 nucleotides line up with TRBD2. The source is a woman aged 40 to 50 in good health and CMV-seronegative. CDR3 nucleotide sequence: TGTGCCAGCAGCTTGGGGACTAGCAACTATGAGCAGTTCTTC. Its protein product is CASSLGTSNYEQFF.